This T cell receptor (beta chain) came from a study of post-analysis software for immune sequencing data. Study results and limitations: Diversity measured as normalized Chao1 was significantly lower in multiple sclerosis patients than in controls.

This clonotype was observed a few times. The target antigen is unknown. Every TCR beta cDNA library bore unique molecular identifiers. TCRdb re-called the PCR reads through MiXCR, storing one row per CDR3 protein. The data show about 760,000 distinct CDR3 sequences, 25% to 30% seen once. Input material: blood. The sequence derives from a girl between 10 and 17 years old with multiple sclerosis.

This CDR3 reads CASSPRGPPGDTQYF. CDR3 in DNA: TGTGCCAGCAGCCCGCGGGGGCCGCCGGGAGATACGCAGTATTTT. The chain combines TRBV12-3 or TRBV12-4 with TRBJ2-3; possibly TRBD2 for D (7 bases). V lost 6 bases and J lost 5, with 18 bases in between. CDR3 length equals 15 residues.